The rows below give T cell receptor beta chains drawn from one sample of a study of T-cell reconstitution after alpha-beta-depleted transplantation in children. TCRdb itself ran the PCR reads through MiXCR, one entry per CDR3 protein. Of approximately 1,000,000 distinct CDR3 sequences in the sample, less than 30% were seen once. This specimen consisted of PBMCs, mostly from graft donor cells, obtained 360 days after TCRalphabeta/CD19-depleted stem cell transplant. These receptors all stem from a boy under three years old who had a stem cell transplant for SCID, so the T cells may come from the graft donor. Each CDR3 is given with its conserved first and last residue. The D gene is left open where the match is weak. Size is stated for part of the rows, as once, few or many counts, or as a class when the clone is expanded.

J: TRBJ2-3
D: .
V: TRBV7-8
size: few
DNA: TGTGCCAGCAGGTCGACAGAACTTAGGAGAAAAGATACGCAGTATTTT
CDR3: CASRSTELRRKDTQYF

J: TRBJ2-7
D: .
V: TRBV9
size: once
DNA: TGTGCCAGCAGCGCCTCGACAGGATCCTCCGACGAGCAGTACTTC
CDR3: CASSASTGSSDEQYF

J: TRBJ2-3
D: .
V: TRBV5-1
size: .
DNA: TGCGCCACTTCAGATCTCAACGGGGGAAGCACAGATACGCAGTATTTT
CDR3: CATSDLNGGSTDTQYF

J: TRBJ1-1
D: .
V: TRBV10-2
size: .
DNA: TGCGCCAGCAGTGAGCATGGCGCAGGGCTGAACACTGAAGCTTTCTTT
CDR3: CASSEHGAGLNTEAFF

J: TRBJ2-1
D: .
V: TRBV24-1
size: .
DNA: TGTGCCACCAGTGAAGGACCCTACTACAATGAGCAGTTCTTC
CDR3: CATSEGPYYNEQFF

J: TRBJ1-1
D: .
V: TRBV7-3
size: .
DNA: TGTGCCAGCAGCCTGGAGGGGGGGGCGACGGCTTTCTTT
CDR3: CASSLEGGATAFF

J: TRBJ2-3
D: .
V: TRBV29-1
size: few
DNA: TGCAGCGTTGCAGGCCTGGGGACAGATACGCAGTATTTT
CDR3: CSVAGLGTDTQYF

J: TRBJ2-3
D: .
V: TRBV4-3
size: .
DNA: TGCGCCAGCAGCCTGGGGAGCGGACGCACATATACGCAGTATTTT
CDR3: CASSLGSGRTYTQYF

J: TRBJ2-7
D: TRBD1
V: TRBV10-2
size: .
DNA: TGCGCCAGCACCCCCAGGACAGGGGGGTACGAGCAGTACTTC
CDR3: CASTPRTGGYEQYF

J: TRBJ1-1
D: .
V: TRBV29-1
size: .
DNA: TGCAGCGTCCGTGAGGCCAGGGGATCATCTGAAGCTTTCTTT
CDR3: CSVREARGSSEAFF

J: TRBJ2-7
D: TRBD1
V: TRBV5-5
size: .
DNA: TGTGCCAGCAGCTTCGACAGGGGGCCTGGTGAGCAGTACTTC
CDR3: CASSFDRGPGEQYF

J: TRBJ2-5
D: .
V: TRBV20-1
size: few
DNA: TGCAGTGCTAGAATCCCCGGCCTCCCTAGAGAGACCCAGTACTTC
CDR3: CSARIPGLPRETQYF

J: TRBJ1-5
D: TRBD1
V: TRBV5-5
size: few
DNA: TGTGCCAGCAGCAGCGGACAGGGCAGTCAGCCCCAGCATTTT
CDR3: CASSSGQGSQPQHF

J: TRBJ2-5
D: TRBD1
V: TRBV20-1
size: few
DNA: TGCAGTGCTAGTATGTCCGGGACAGGGGGGGAGACCCAGTACTTC
CDR3: CSASMSGTGGETQYF

J: TRBJ2-5
D: TRBD2
V: TRBV20-1
size: few
DNA: TGCAGTGCTAGTGGTAGGACTAGCGGACAAGAGACCCAGTACTTC
CDR3: CSASGRTSGQETQYF

J: TRBJ2-7
D: .
V: TRBV4-3
size: .
DNA: TGCGCCAGCAGCCGGTGGATCAGGGGCAACGAGCAGTACTTC
CDR3: CASSRWIRGNEQYF

J: TRBJ2-5
D: .
V: TRBV20-1
size: few
DNA: TGCAGTGCTAGTGTAACAGGGAAACGAGAGACCCAGTACTTC
CDR3: CSASVTGKRETQYF

J: TRBJ2-3
D: TRBD2
V: TRBV4-2
size: .
DNA: TGTTCCAGCAGCCAATGGACTAGCGGACTCACAGATACGCAGTATTTT
CDR3: CSSSQWTSGLTDTQYF

J: TRBJ2-5
D: .
V: TRBV20-1
size: .
DNA: TGCAGTGCTAGGACAGCAGCCCAAGAGACCCAGTACTTC
CDR3: CSARTAAQETQYF

J: TRBJ2-5
D: TRBD1
V: TRBV25-1
size: many
DNA: TGTGCCAGCAGTGAGTGGGGACAGGGTGACCAAGAGACCCAGTACTTC
CDR3: CASSEWGQGDQETQYF

J: TRBJ1-2
D: TRBD1
V: TRBV7-9
size: .
DNA: TGTGCCAGCGCGACAGGGGGTTGGGACTATGGCTACACCTTC
CDR3: CASATGGWDYGYTF

J: TRBJ2-3
D: .
V: TRBV7-9
size: .
DNA: TGTGCCAGCAGCTGGACAGCTTCTAGCACAGATACGCAGTATTTT
CDR3: CASSWTASSTDTQYF

J: TRBJ2-3
D: .
V: TRBV5-1
size: few
DNA: TGCGCCAGCAGCCGCAATGGGGGGGCTCAACAAGATACGCAGTATTTT
CDR3: CASSRNGGAQQDTQYF

J: TRBJ2-7
D: .
V: TRBV20-1
size: .
DNA: TGCAGTGCGGGACCGGGACACGCGTACTACGAGCAGTACTTC
CDR3: CSAGPGHAYYEQYF

J: TRBJ2-3
D: TRBD2
V: TRBV7-2
size: once
DNA: TGTGCCAGCAGCCCCGACGGGACTAGTCAGTCGAGTACGCAGTATTTT
CDR3: CASSPDGTSQSSTQYF

J: TRBJ2-7
D: .
V: TRBV5-1
size: few
DNA: TGCGCCAGCAGCTTGGCCGTTTGGGGGAAGCAGTACTTC
CDR3: CASSLAVWGKQYF

J: TRBJ1-2
D: .
V: TRBV24-1
size: .
DNA: TGTGCCACCAGTGAGCAGCCGAACTATGGCTACACCTTC
CDR3: CATSEQPNYGYTF

J: TRBJ1-1
D: .
V: TRBV4-3
size: few
DNA: TGCGCCAGCAGCCAAGAAAGTACCCTCCGGGGGACTGAAGCTTTCTTT
CDR3: CASSQESTLRGTEAFF

J: TRBJ1-5
D: TRBD1
V: TRBV10-3
size: .
DNA: TGTGCCATCAGTGCCCCTGCAGGGGGCCAGCCCCAGCATTTT
CDR3: CAISAPAGGQPQHF

J: TRBJ2-5
D: .
V: TRBV7-2
size: .
DNA: TGTGCCAGCAGCTTAAATGGGAGGAGAGAGACCCAGTACTTC
CDR3: CASSLNGRRETQYF

J: TRBJ2-1
D: .
V: TRBV5-6
size: .
DNA: TGTGCCAGCAGCTTGGGGGATCCCAATGAGCAGTTCTTC
CDR3: CASSLGDPNEQFF

J: TRBJ2-1
D: .
V: TRBV12-3/TRBV12-4
size: .
DNA: TGTGCCAGCAGTGGAGAGTGGGAGCAGTTCTTC
CDR3: CASSGEWEQFF

J: TRBJ2-7
D: .
V: TRBV24-1
size: once
DNA: TGTGCCACCAGTGATTCTAGCCGAGCCTCCTACGAGCAGTACTTC
CDR3: CATSDSSRASYEQYF

J: TRBJ2-7
D: .
V: TRBV12-3/TRBV12-4
size: .
DNA: TGTGCCAGCAGTTCCGGGACCCCACAAGCCCACGAGCAGTACTTC
CDR3: CASSSGTPQAHEQYF

J: TRBJ1-6
D: .
V: TRBV15
size: few
DNA: TGTGCCACCAGCAGAGATAATTCACCCCTCCACTTT
CDR3: CATSRDNSPLHF

J: TRBJ2-2
D: .
V: TRBV27
size: few
DNA: TGTGCCAGCAGTTCCGCCACGATTATCGGGGAGCTGTTTTTT
CDR3: CASSSATIIGELFF

J: TRBJ1-4
D: .
V: TRBV7-9
size: many
DNA: TGTGCCAGCAGCTTGTCGCCGGCGGCTAATGAAAAACTGTTTTTT
CDR3: CASSLSPAANEKLFF

J: TRBJ2-7
D: TRBD1
V: TRBV6-5
size: .
DNA: TGTGCCAGCCGTTCCGGGACAGCCTTCTCAGGCGAGCAGTACTTC
CDR3: CASRSGTAFSGEQYF

J: TRBJ2-7
D: TRBD2
V: TRBV7-8
size: few
DNA: TGTGCCAGCAGCTTAAGTGTTACTAGCGGACAGCACTACGAGCAGTACTTC
CDR3: CASSLSVTSGQHYEQYF

J: TRBJ2-7
D: .
V: TRBV2
size: few
DNA: TGTGCCAGCACCCCTTCGAGGGTTGCCTACGAGCAGTACTTC
CDR3: CASTPSRVAYEQYF

J: TRBJ2-2
D: .
V: TRBV12-3/TRBV12-4
size: few
DNA: TGTGCCAGCTCCGCCCTCCTGGGGTGGGGATCGGCGAACACCGGGGAGCTGTTTTTT
CDR3: CASSALLGWGSANTGELFF

J: TRBJ2-3
D: TRBD2
V: TRBV2
size: few
DNA: TGTGCCACCGAGGGACTAGGTTTGGATACGCAGTATTTT
CDR3: CATEGLGLDTQYF

J: TRBJ2-2
D: TRBD2
V: TRBV5-4
size: .
DNA: TGTGCCAGCAGCTTGGCGACTGCTACGGGACTAGCGGGGGGATCCGGGGAGCTGTTTTTT
CDR3: CASSLATATGLAGGSGELFF

J: TRBJ1-1
D: TRBD1
V: TRBV12-3/TRBV12-4
size: .
DNA: TGTGCCAGCAGGGAGGACAGGGTCTCGGGGAACACTGAAGCTTTCTTT
CDR3: CASREDRVSGNTEAFF